Listed below are T cell receptor beta chains from one sample, sequenced in a study of blood T cell repertoires in COVID-19. This table comes from immunoSEQ multiplex PCR, and its TCRdb copy is limited to in-frame clones, with some not included. The data hold 250,000 to 400,000 clones, with approximately 88% observed a single time. Sequencing was carried out using peripheral blood. All receptors derive from a woman aged 25-40 years with COVID-19, enrolled during active disease. The CDR3 runs from the conserved cysteine through the conserved F or W. Each record gives: J gene, D gene, V gene, clone size, CDR3 DNA, CDR3 protein. The D gene is left open where the match is weak. Some rows mark clone size as missing; the rest say once, few, many or name a class of expanded clone.

J gene: TRBJ1-1
D gene: .
V gene: TRBV6-1
clone size: .
CDR3 DNA: TGTGCCAGCAGTGAACTGGGCAGGAACACTGAAGCTTTCTTT
CDR3 protein: CASSELGRNTEAFF

J gene: TRBJ1-1
D gene: TRBD1
V gene: TRBV19
clone size: .
CDR3 DNA: TGTGCCAGTCATACAGGGGGCCTCACTGAAGCTTTCTTT
CDR3 protein: CASHTGGLTEAFF

J gene: TRBJ1-4
D gene: TRBD1
V gene: TRBV5-1
clone size: .
CDR3 DNA: TGCGCCAGCAGCCTAGGGACAGGGGGAAGCGAAAAACTGTTTTTT
CDR3 protein: CASSLGTGGSEKLFF

J gene: TRBJ1-1
D gene: .
V gene: TRBV9
clone size: .
CDR3 DNA: TGTGCCAGCAGCCTAATTGGGACTTTGAACACTGAAGCTTTCTTT
CDR3 protein: CASSLIGTLNTEAFF

J gene: TRBJ2-5
D gene: TRBD2
V gene: TRBV20-1
clone size: .
CDR3 DNA: TGCAGTGCTAGTCAAGCGGGGACTCGGGAGACCCAGTACTTC
CDR3 protein: CSASQAGTRETQYF

J gene: TRBJ1-2
D gene: .
V gene: TRBV5-1
clone size: .
CDR3 DNA: TGCGCCAGCAGCTTGGGCGGGTTGGACGGCTACACCTTC
CDR3 protein: CASSLGGLDGYTF

J gene: TRBJ1-5
D gene: .
V gene: TRBV30
clone size: .
CDR3 DNA: TGTGCCTGGAGTGTCCAGGGAATTCAGCCCCAGCATTTT
CDR3 protein: CAWSVQGIQPQHF

J gene: TRBJ1-5
D gene: .
V gene: TRBV9
clone size: .
CDR3 DNA: TGTGCCAGCAGCGTAGCAGGGGCAGGGCAGCCCCAGCATTTT
CDR3 protein: CASSVAGAGQPQHF

J gene: TRBJ1-2
D gene: .
V gene: TRBV5-6
clone size: .
CDR3 DNA: TGTGCCAGCAGCTTATCAGGAAACTATGGCTACACCTTC
CDR3 protein: CASSLSGNYGYTF

J gene: TRBJ2-2
D gene: TRBD1
V gene: TRBV5-1
clone size: .
CDR3 DNA: TGCGCCAGCACCATAGGGGACAGCCATTCCACCGGGGAGCTGTTTTTT
CDR3 protein: CASTIGDSHSTGELFF

J gene: TRBJ1-1
D gene: TRBD1
V gene: TRBV15
clone size: .
CDR3 DNA: TGTGCCACCAGCAGCCCCCGTAGGACAGGGATCTCCACTGAAGCTTTCTTT
CDR3 protein: CATSSPRRTGISTEAFF

J gene: TRBJ1-1
D gene: .
V gene: TRBV19
clone size: .
CDR3 DNA: TGTGCCAGTAGTATGACAGGTGGGAACACTGAAGCTTTCTTT
CDR3 protein: CASSMTGGNTEAFF

J gene: TRBJ2-5
D gene: .
V gene: TRBV4-3
clone size: .
CDR3 DNA: TGCGCCAGCAGCCAAGTGGGGGCCAGGGAAGAGACCCAGTACTTC
CDR3 protein: CASSQVGAREETQYF

J gene: TRBJ2-3
D gene: TRBD2
V gene: TRBV2
clone size: once
CDR3 DNA: TGTGCCAGCAGCGGGACTAGCGGGGGAGGGGGCACAGATACGCAGTATTTT
CDR3 protein: CASSGTSGGGGTDTQYF

J gene: TRBJ2-1
D gene: TRBD1
V gene: TRBV5-4
clone size: .
CDR3 DNA: TGTGCCAGCAGGGGTGACAGGGGTGGCAATGAGCAGTTCTTC
CDR3 protein: CASRGDRGGNEQFF

J gene: TRBJ1-1
D gene: .
V gene: TRBV6-6
clone size: .
CDR3 DNA: TGTGCCAGCAGTTACCCACCCGACGGGAAGAACACTGAAGCTTTCTTT
CDR3 protein: CASSYPPDGKNTEAFF

J gene: TRBJ1-1
D gene: TRBD1
V gene: TRBV6-5
clone size: once
CDR3 DNA: TGTGCCAGCAAAGTCGGGACAGGGTACACTGAAGCTTTCTTT
CDR3 protein: CASKVGTGYTEAFF

J gene: TRBJ1-2
D gene: TRBD1
V gene: TRBV14
clone size: .
CDR3 DNA: TGTGCCAGCAGCCAAGATAGGGGACAGGGGATGAGCTATGGCTACACCTTC
CDR3 protein: CASSQDRGQGMSYGYTF